This T cell receptor beta chain was profiled in a study of T cell changes during pregnancy in multiple sclerosis. This CDR3 region has 15 residues. Germline V gene lookup returns CDR1 SSHAT and CDR2 FNYEAQ (reference sequence). About this clone itself: The junction shows a germline mismatch at one end, possibly a read error.

The method was immunoSEQ multiplex PCR; TCRdb's version includes in-frame clones alone and lacks a portion of them. The repertoire holds roughly 42,000 clones, with approximately 90% as singletons. The clonotype comes from a female donor with multiple sclerosis, enrolled in a pregnancy study. Sequences were derived from CD4+ T cells from peripheral blood mononuclear cells, sampled in the second trimester of pregnancy. The chain couples TRBV7-7 to TRBJ2-2; TRBD1 is a possible D gene (5 bases). The CDR3 DNA sequence: TGTGCTAGCAGCTTAACAGGAGAAGGCACCGGGGAGCTGTTTTTT. It is translated as CASSLTGEGTGELFF.